A single sample is the source of the 28 T cell receptor beta chains below, sequenced in a study of OX40 agonist ivuxolimab in advanced cancers. The method was immunoSEQ multiplex PCR; TCRdb's version includes in-frame clones alone and lacks a portion of them. The sample lists 55,000 to 90,000 clones, 88% occurring once. The sample here was CD4+ or CD8+ T cells sorted from blood, taken in a trial of the OX40 agonist ivuxolimab. Source of these receptors: an adult with an advanced solid tumor such as melanoma, head and neck, liver or kidney cancer.

The chain combines TRBV7-6 with TRBJ2-7, with 11 bases fitting TRBD1. Losses at the gene ends were 5 bases for V and 4 bases for J; bases not matched to a gene: 7. The CDR3 is 15 amino acids. Germline lookup yields CDR1 SGHVS and CDR2 FNYEAQ. Here the CDR3 reads CASSIGQGAIYEQYF. For the CDR3, the DNA is TGTGCCAGCAGCATCGGACAGGGGGCGATTTACGAGCAGTACTTC.

The chain carries TRBV30 and TRBJ2-7; D gene uncertain. Germline lookup yields CDR1 GTSNPN and CDR2 SVGIG (reference sequence). The CDR3 sequence is 11 residues long. The germline V and J ends were trimmed by 2 bases and 5 bases, with 7 bases remaining between them. The CDR3 here is CAWSWAHEQYF. CDR3 bases: TGTGCCTGGAGTTGGGCCCACGAGCAGTACTTC.

This chain connects TRBV9 to TRBJ2-7; 7 nucleotides line up with TRBD2. The CDR3 is 16 residues long. V lost 0 bases, J lost 4 bases, and 10 bases stayed unmatched. In germline, CDR1 is SGDLS, CDR2 YYNGEE. CDR3 bases: TGTGCCAGCAGCGTAGAGGCGGGAGTAATCCCATACGAGCAGTACTTC. As protein: CASSVEAGVIPYEQYF.

Remarks on this clone: At one boundary the junction diverges from the germline segment, which might be a read error. The chain joins TRBV7-7 to TRBJ1-5; no reliable D call. The germline CDR1 and CDR2 sequences are SSHAT and FNYEAQ (reference sequence). CDR3 length: 13 residues. CDR3 bases: TGTGCTAGCAGCTTAAATTTTGGCCAGCCCCAGCATTTT. Translating it yields CASSLNFGQPQHF.

V gene TRBV7-9 combines with J gene TRBJ1-4; D ambiguous. This CDR3 has 18 amino acids. V was pared by 3 bases and J by 8 bases, with 25 bases between. The germline CDR1 and CDR2 sequences are SEHNR and FQNEAQ (reference sequence). The CDR3 sequence is CASSFFGPFGVVREKLFF. The CDR3 DNA reads as TGTGCCAGCAGCTTTTTTGGTCCCTTCGGAGTAGTAAGGGAAAAACTGTTTTTT.

The chain carries TRBV29-1 and TRBJ2-5; no clear D. Trimming stripped 4 bases from V and 1 base from J, with 10 bases between. This CDR3 region has 13 residues. The V gene's germline CDR1 is SQVTM and CDR2 ANQGSEA. The CDR3 DNA follows: TGCAGCGTTGTTCGGTCAGTCCAAGAGACCCAGTACTTC. Its translation: CSVVRSVQETQYF.

The J gene is TRBJ1-2, the V gene TRBV7-8; weak D call: TRBD1 (5 bases). This CDR3 has 15 amino acids. In germline, CDR1 is SGHVS, CDR2 FQNEAQ. V lost 5 bases and J lost 4, with 17 bases in between. The CDR3 spells CASSPTGPSGYGYTF. DNA of the CDR3: TGTGCCAGCAGCCCGACGGGACCTTCGGGCTATGGCTACACCTTC.

In the case of this clone: At one of its ends the junction is not consistent with the germline gene, which may arise from a read error. V is TRBV2 and J is TRBJ1-5, with no clear D. This CDR3 spans 13 amino acids. Per the germline V gene, CDR1 is SNHLY and CDR2 is FYNNEI. For the CDR3, the DNA is TGTGCCAGCAGTGAACAAAGGTTTCAGCTCCAGCATTTT. Its protein product is CASSEQRFQLQHF.

The chain employs TRBV19 and TRBJ1-5, with D possibly matching TRBD1 (6 bases). The CDR3 is 15 residues long. With 6 bases removed from V and 5 bases from J, the gap between germline ends came to 17 bases. Germline V gene data show CDR1 as LNHDA and CDR2 as SQIVND (reference sequence). This CDR3 reads CASRPIDRTDQPQHF. The CDR3 DNA reads TGTGCCAGTAGGCCCATTGACAGGACCGATCAGCCCCAGCATTTT. The complete variable domain, with remaining parts taken from reference TRBV19 and TRBJ1-5, reads DGGITQSPKYLFRKEGQNVTLSCEQNLNHDAMYWYRQDPGQGLRLIYYSQIVNDFQKGDIAEGYSVSREKKESFPLTVTSAQKNPTAFYLCASRPIDRTDQPQHFGDGTRLSIL.

V usage is TRBV29-1 and J usage is TRBJ2-2, with D perhaps matching TRBD2 (6 bases). Germline values: CDR1 SQVTM, CDR2 ANQGSEA. The V end was cut by 4 bases, the J end by 5 bases, with 8 bases between. The CDR3 extends over 12 amino acids. The CDR3 DNA reads as TGCAGCGTTGTCGCGGGGACCGGGGAGCTGTTTTTT. Protein sequence: CSVVAGTGELFF.

This chain joins TRBV4-3 and TRBJ2-7; D is uncertain. Germline CDR1 LGHNA, CDR2 YSLEER. CDR3 length: 16 amino acids. Trimming removed 4 bases from V and 3 bases from J, with 19 bases in between. CDR3 sequence reads: CASSPVISPEFYEQYF. The CDR3 DNA follows: TGCGCCAGCAGCCCCGTTATTTCTCCGGAGTTCTACGAGCAGTACTTC.

The chain combines TRBV19 with TRBJ1-2; 7 positions agree with TRBD1. J gave up 2 bases and V 2 bases, and 17 bases lay outside the gene matches. CDR1 is LNHDA and CDR2 is SQIVND in the germline V gene (reference sequence). This CDR3 region has 19 residues. Here the CDR3 reads CASSIPRVRGREGNYGYTF. The DNA of the CDR3 is TGTGCCAGTAGTATACCCCGAGTAAGGGGGCGCGAAGGAAACTATGGCTACACCTTC.

This chain uses TRBV30 with TRBJ1-5; 7 nucleotides agree with TRBD1. Germline CDR1 reads GTSNPN; CDR2 reads SVGIG (reference sequence). V dropped 4 bases and J dropped 5; count of bases not matched to a gene: 5. There are 13 residues in the CDR3. The CDR3 sequence: CAWTSGTDQPQHF. Written as DNA, the CDR3 is TGTGCCTGGACCTCCGGGACAGATCAGCCCCAGCATTTT.

The J gene is TRBJ2-2, the V gene TRBV11-3; tentatively, D is TRBD2 (6 bases). The germline V gene has CDR1 SGHNT and CDR2 YENEEA. V was trimmed by 6 bases and J by 4 bases, leaving 18 bases between them. This CDR3 comprises 16 residues. The CDR3 is CASSLRRASGTGELFF. The CDR3 nucleotides read TGTGCCAGCAGTCTCAGGAGGGCCTCGGGCACCGGGGAGCTGTTTTTT.

The J gene is TRBJ1-6, the V gene TRBV2; TRBD1 agrees at 11 bases. The CDR3 contains 15 residues. The V gene's germline CDR1 is SNHLY and CDR2 FYNNEI. Trimming removed 6 bases from V and 4 bases from J; junction bases left unmatched: 2. CDR3: CASRGTGGYNSPLHF. CDR3 nucleotide sequence: TGTGCCAGCAGGGGGACAGGGGGATATAATTCACCCCTCCACTTT.

This clone was counted a single time. The V call is TRBV6-6, the J call TRBJ1-2; TRBD1 matches at 8 bases. Germline V gene lookup returns CDR1 MNHNY and CDR2 SVGAGI (reference sequence). The CDR3 runs 15 residues. V lost 1 base, J lost 6 bases, and 7 bases stayed unmatched. CDR3 sequence reads: CASSYYDRGLDGYTF. The CDR3 DNA is TGTGCCAGCAGTTACTATGACAGGGGTTTAGATGGCTACACCTTC.

This chain uses TRBV7-6 with TRBJ1-1; possibly TRBD1 for D (6 bases). Trimming took off 2 bases at V and 4 bases at J, with 11 bases between the two ends. The CDR3 covers 14 residues. CDR1 and CDR2 (germline): SGHVS, FNYEAQ. CDR3 nucleotide sequence: TGTGCCAGCAGCTTAAACAGGGCGAGCACTGAAGCTTTCTTT. Protein product: CASSLNRASTEAFF. Filled out from reference TRBV7-6 and TRBJ1-1, the complete variable domain reads GAGVSQSPRYKVTKRGQDVALRCDPISGHVSLYWYRQALGQGPEFLTYFNYEAQQDKSGLPNDRFSAERPEGSISTLTIQRTEQRDSAMYRCASSLNRASTEAFFGQGTRLTVV.

The genes are TRBV4-1 and TRBJ1-6, with D unresolved. The CDR3 covers 16 residues. From germline, CDR1 is MGHRA and CDR2 YSYEKL. V shed 0 bases and J shed 8 bases, with 14 bases lying between them. The CDR3 sequence is CASSQDVGKSYSPLHF. DNA of the CDR3: TGCGCCAGCAGCCAAGATGTTGGGAAGTCCTATTCACCCCTCCACTTT.

The chain carries TRBV5-1 and TRBJ2-3; D ambiguous. CDR3 length: 14 residues. V lost 0 bases and J lost 2, with 7 bases in between. Germline values: CDR1 SGHRS, CDR2 YFSETQ. This CDR3 is CASSLALHTDTQYF. The CDR3 DNA reads as TGCGCCAGCAGCTTGGCCTTACACACAGATACGCAGTATTTT.

V is TRBV28 and J is TRBJ2-1; D perhaps matches TRBD2 (6 bases). CDR1 is MDHEN, CDR2 SYDVKM, per germline. Trimming removed 7 bases at V and 1 base at J, with 11 bases between. This CDR3 contains 14 residues. CDR3 DNA: TGTGCCAGCAATTTCGGGGGATCCTACAATGAGCAGTTCTTC. Translation gives CASNFGGSYNEQFF.

V usage is TRBV9 and J usage is TRBJ1-1, with a possible D match to TRBD1 (6 bases). The CDR3 loop spans 17 amino acids. CDR1 is SGDLS, CDR2 YYNGEE, per germline. V lost 4 bases and J lost 2, with 21 bases in between. The chain's CDR3 is CASSPEPTTGINTEAFF. The CDR3 DNA reads as TGTGCCAGCAGCCCGGAACCGACTACAGGGATCAACACTGAAGCTTTCTTT. The entire variable domain, with the rest obtained from reference TRBV9 and TRBJ1-1, is as follows: DSGVTQTPKHLITATGQRVTLRCSPRSGDLSVYWYQQSLDQGLQFLIQYYNGEERAKGNILERFSAQQFPDLHSELNLSSLELGDSALYFCASSPEPTTGINTEAFFGQGTRLTVV.

The chain is built from TRBV2 and TRBJ1-2, with D possibly matching TRBD1 (6 bases). CDR1 and CDR2 from the germline V gene are SNHLY and FYNNEI. This CDR3 contains 13 residues. V was cut by 6 bases and J by 3 bases, with 11 bases left in between. This CDR3 is CASRGRGDYGYTF. DNA for the CDR3: TGTGCCAGCAGGGGCAGGGGTGACTATGGCTACACCTTC.

This clone has just one count. This chain joins TRBV4-1 and TRBJ2-6; possible D gene TRBD1, 5 bases. The germline CDR1 and CDR2 sequences are MGHRA and YSYEKL. The V end lost 0 bases, the J end lost 0 bases, and 9 bases lay between the germline ends. This CDR3 is built from 17 residues. In DNA form, the CDR3 reads TGCGCCAGCAGCCAAGATCTTGACAGCTCTGGGGCCAACGTCCTGACTTTC. The encoded protein is CASSQDLDSSGANVLTF.

This chain links TRBV7-9 with TRBJ1-3; D is perhaps TRBD1 (5 bases). Per germline, CDR1 SEHNR and CDR2 FQNEAQ (reference sequence). V was pared by 1 base and J by 3 bases, with 7 bases between. The CDR3 is 14 amino acids. The CDR3 region has the DNA TGTGCCAGCAGCTTAGGGACATTTGGAAACACCATATATTTT. Its translation: CASSLGTFGNTIYF. Full variable domain (rest looked up from reference TRBV7-9 and TRBJ1-3): DTGVSQNPRHKITKRGQNVTFRCDPISEHNRLYWYRQTLGQGPEFLTYFQNEAQLEKSRLLSDRFSAERPKGSFSTLEIQRTEQGDSAMYLCASSLGTFGNTIYFGEGSWLTVV.

The rearrangement joins TRBV7-3 to TRBJ2-1; 12 positions match TRBD2. This CDR3 is 14 amino acids long. Germline CDR1 reads SGHTA; CDR2 reads FQGTGA. V was pared by 8 bases and J by 9 bases, with 8 bases of the junction left unmatched. The CDR3 coding sequence is TGTGCCAGCGCACTAGCGGGAGGAAGTAGTGAGCAGTTCTTC. It yields the protein CASALAGGSSEQFF.

Concerning this clone itself: This sample includes further DNA sequences coding for the same CDR3. This sequence joins TRBV5-1 and TRBJ1-5; TRBD1 is a possible D gene (5 bases). The V end lost 0 bases, the J end lost 7 bases, and 11 bases lay between the germline ends. Germline CDR1 reads SGHRS; CDR2 reads YFSETQ. The CDR3 consists of 14 residues. This CDR3 reads CASSLGGGNQPQHF. The CDR3 DNA is TGCGCCAGCAGCTTGGGCGGGGGGAACCAGCCCCAGCATTTT.

The chain couples TRBV6-6 to TRBJ2-1; D ambiguous. Germline V CDR1 and CDR2: MNHNY, SVGAGI (reference sequence). CDR3 length: 12 residues. V lost 2 bases to trimming and J lost 6 bases, with 5 bases between them. DNA of the CDR3: TGTGCCAGCAGTTACGGATCCAATGAGCAGTTCTTC. Its protein product is CASSYGSNEQFF.

The CDR3 region has the DNA TGTGCCAGCAGTTCGACCCCCGGGACAGGGAGTGAAAAACTGTTTTTT. This encodes CASSSTPGTGSEKLFF. This rearrangement joins TRBV28 to TRBJ1-4; TRBD1 matches 9 bases. V dropped 4 bases and J dropped 7; count of bases not matched to a gene: 10. Germline lookup yields CDR1 MDHEN and CDR2 SYDVKM. This CDR3 region has 16 residues.